This paragraph covers one T cell receptor (beta chain) sequence. Its antigen remains unidentified. It has no much larger one-base neighbor in the sample; base qualities were not kept. Donors were healthy HIV-negative adults with no recently reported acute infections or vaccinations. Every donor was a Caucasian adult living in Nashville, Tennessee, USA. Magnetic negative selection was used to enrich CD4+ T cells, after which naive cells were positively selected on CD45RA and the negative fraction became the memory subset. Blood was collected by leukapheresis, and PBMCs were isolated by Ficoll-Histopaque density gradient centrifugation and then cryopreserved in liquid nitrogen vapor phase. Purity and quantity of every magnetically sorted T cell population were checked by analytical flow cytometry. Genomic DNA was isolated from every sorted fraction and measured by UV absorbance on a Nanodrop 2000c.

Using the deep immunoSEQ assay, TCR CDR3 regions were amplified from genomic DNA by multiplex PCR. For each cell subset, the extracted genomic DNA was distributed evenly across all wells of several immunoSEQ 96-well plates, and each plate served as one replicate. For sorted subsets, each replicate PCR was loaded with approximately 190 ng genomic DNA, equivalent to 30,000 or so T cell genomes. The purified libraries were quantified using a Qubit 3.0 fluorometer, sized with a Bioanalyzer 2100, and then quantified again using the KAPA Library Quantification kit. Every immunoSEQ 96-well plate was sequenced on a separate single-read 150-cycle Illumina NextSeq 550 flow cell. As for the authors' bioinformatics: Because the immunoSEQ output included only junctional sequences and no quality scores, the filtering could not be the same as the filtering used for full-length reads. Sequences were annotated with PyIR, a Python wrapper for IgBLAST v1.9, and V/J genes and CDR3 were assigned using IMGT germline references. Any read was removed if the V/J assignment was weak (E-value above 1e-6), the CDR3 was missing, or the read contained stop codons, out-of-frame junctions, or ambiguous translated residues. V3J clonotypes were defined as sequences sharing the same inferred V gene, J gene, and CDR3 amino acid sequence. Percentage overlap between repertoires was computed as shared unique clonotypes divided by the size of the smaller repertoire. RTK rarefaction, the Chao1 estimator, and Recon v2.1 estimates of unobserved clonotypes were used to assess repertoire richness. Generation probabilities were computed with OLGA for all TCRbeta clonotypes obtained by the gDNA method from several donors. In its TCRdb copy, this immuneACCESS table keeps in-frame sequences only and misses some clones. Where compared with another copy, unresolved V genes explain less than half of these, and the others have no known cause. Clonal size and the V and J genes are those of that table, whereas D and trimming came from the DNA. This sample lists fewer than 2.5 million clones; approximately 94% were detected once. The ten largest account for approximately 0.35% of the sample.

These data come from a study of shared clonotypes between healthy human individuals (dated by TCRdb to 2018 to 2021). Study-level background: The cohort comprised two women and three men aged 18 to 49 years. For each donor, CD4 naive and CD4 memory were each given three plates, CD8 naive was given two plates, and CD8 memory was given one plate. To estimate repertoire size and how much clonotype sharing occurs between individuals, the study deeply sequenced the blood TCR repertoires of roughly 5 healthy adults. To increase sequencing depth and limit assay-specific biases, different laboratories used diverse techniques to prepare libraries and sequence TCR repertoires. Each donor's leukapheresis produced roughly between roughly 0.85 and 9.5 billion PBMCs. Here is what the overall study found, with its caveats: Compared with non-shared clonotypes, the clonotypes found in all four sorted-subset donors had higher generation probabilities. Naive subsets generally had larger estimated clonotype richness than memory subsets. Pairwise subsampling led to the expectation that sequencing depth would affect the degree of clonotype sharing among donors. Because the study included only a small number of donors, the genetic and exposure-history diversity represented was limited. Sampling was restricted to blood, and TCR repertoires in tissue are likely to differ from TCR repertoires in blood. Rarefaction of sorted-subset datasets indicated incomplete sequencing despite the large sequencing depth. Sharing across a few donors was observed for 4.5% to 6.5% of naive CD4, about 4% of naive CD8, 2% to 2.5% of memory CD4, and around 0.44% of memory CD8 clonotypes.

From a lookup of the germline V gene, CDR1 and CDR2 are SGHRS and YFSETQ. The CDR3 numbers 13 residues from cysteine through phenylalanine. The kept DNA is CDR3 alone, 39 bases in frame from the first base. V loses 6 bases of germline sequence and J loses 7 bases, and the interval between the two ends is 13 bases. Material: naive CD4+ T cells from PBMCs. The cell subset or site label, as the study defines it: CD45RA+ positively selected. Recombination joined TRBV5-1 with TRBJ1-4; no confident D gene assignment can be made. The origin of this receptor is a man between 18 and 35 years old in good health. Some clones in this sample may be carry-over from other donors' samples. This receptor carries the CDR3 CASTPIPGEKLFF. The bases are TGCGCCAGCACCCCCATTCCGGGTGAAAAACTGTTTTTT.